The clone carrying this T cell receptor beta chain showed up just a few times. Antigen unknown. This sample was included in a study of CD8 T cells in ankylosing spondylitis. Study results and limitations: In reactive arthritis synovial fluid and blood, some motif variants had been reported before. A TCR beta motif of several highly homologous variants seemed to mark ankylosing spondylitis blood. The authors reported significant enrichment of disease-linked clones in matched ankylosing spondylitis synovial fluid.

Making the TCR beta libraries involved quantitative 5'-RACE with molecular barcodes. TCRdb re-called the 5' RACE reads with MiXCR, one entry per CDR3 protein. The repertoire holds around 890,000 distinct CDR3 sequences, with around 11% as singletons. Germline values: CDR1 MNHNS, CDR2 SASEGT. With 6 bases removed from V and 8 bases from J, the gap between germline ends came to 13 bases. The CDR3 loop spans 13 amino acids. The origin of this receptor is a male donor with ankylosing spondylitis. The chain joins TRBV6-1 to TRBJ1-4; D is ambiguous. What was sequenced was blood, either unsorted or a sorted T cell fraction (not recorded which). The CDR3 sequence: CASRGAGPEKLFF. CDR3 DNA sequence: TGTGCCAGCAGAGGCGCCGGACCCGAAAAACTGTTTTTT.